These T cell receptor beta chains were read from a single sample in a study of blood T cell repertoires in COVID-19. TCRdb's copy holds only in-frame clones and misses some; the assay was immunoSEQ multiplex PCR. Altogether 220,000 or so clones are present, 75% to 90% being singletons, with the ten largest covering roughly 8.2%. Material for sequencing was peripheral blood. These receptors were collected from a woman aged 80 or over with COVID-19, enrolled during active disease. CDR3s include the opening cysteine and the closing phenylalanine or tryptophan. D genes are given only for firm matches. Size is stated for part of the rows, as once, few or many counts, or as a class when the clone is expanded.

length	size	V	J	D	CDR3	DNA
14	NA	TRBV6-5	TRBJ2-7	NA	CASSLTGSGTEQYF	TGTGCCAGCAGCCTCACAGGGAGCGGGACAGAGCAGTACTTC
16	NA	TRBV5-1	TRBJ2-1	NA	CASSLGAGIEYNEQFF	TGCGCCAGCAGCTTGGGGGCGGGTATAGAGTACAATGAGCAGTTCTTC
16	NA	TRBV6-1	TRBJ2-1	TRBD2	CASSEARLALYNEQFF	TGTGCCAGCAGTGAAGCAAGACTAGCGCTCTACAATGAGCAGTTCTTC
13	NA	TRBV6-4	TRBJ2-7	NA	CASSPEGEGEQYF	TGTGCCAGCAGTCCCGAAGGGGAAGGGGAGCAGTACTTC
12	NA	TRBV19	TRBJ1-5	NA	CATHGTWQPQHF	TGTGCCACCCACGGGACTTGGCAGCCCCAGCATTTT
15	NA	TRBV28	TRBJ2-1	NA	CASSTREISYNEQFF	TGTGCCAGCAGCACCCGGGAGATCTCCTACAATGAGCAGTTCTTC
17	NA	TRBV19	TRBJ2-1	NA	CASSLERPLRASNEQFF	TGTGCCAGTTCCCTAGAGCGGCCCCTCCGCGCATCCAATGAGCAGTTCTTC
14	NA	TRBV4-1	TRBJ1-2	NA	CASSPGLFNYGYTF	TGCGCCAGCAGCCCCGGACTCTTCAACTATGGCTACACCTTC
14	few	TRBV10-2	TRBJ2-1	TRBD2	CASMLAGSTNEQFF	TGCGCCAGCATGCTAGCGGGAAGTACAAATGAGCAGTTCTTC
17	NA	TRBV19	TRBJ1-1	TRBD1	CASSPSRGRKGNTEAFF	TGTGCCAGTAGTCCGTCGAGGGGGCGCAAGGGAAACACTGAAGCTTTCTTT
19	NA	TRBV13	TRBJ2-5	TRBD2	CASSSMLTSGGLYQETQYF	TGTGCCAGCAGCTCGATGCTGACTAGCGGGGGACTGTACCAAGAGACCCAGTACTTC
13	NA	TRBV7-2	TRBJ2-7	NA	CASSSGDIYEQYF	TGTGCCAGCAGCTCCGGGGACATTTACGAGCAGTACTTC
14	few	TRBV5-5	TRBJ1-2	NA	CASSFSRLALGYTF	TGTGCCAGCAGCTTCTCCCGACTGGCCCTTGGCTACACCTTC
13	few	TRBV4-1	TRBJ1-5	TRBD1	CASSQAGGQPQHF	TGCGCCAGCAGCCAAGCAGGGGGTCAGCCCCAGCATTTT
14	NA	TRBV6-5	TRBJ2-5	TRBD2	CASLASGGQETQYF	TGTGCCAGCCTGGCTAGCGGTGGCCAAGAGACCCAGTACTTC
14	few	TRBV11-2	TRBJ2-5	NA	CASSFPFPQETQYF	TGTGCCAGCAGCTTCCCCTTCCCCCAAGAGACCCAGTACTTC
11	NA	TRBV6-5	TRBJ2-7	NA	CASSYLYEQYF	TGTGCCAGCAGTTACCTTTACGAGCAGTACTTC
16	NA	TRBV5-6	TRBJ1-3	NA	CASSVGAGYRGNTIYF	TGTGCCAGCAGTGTTGGAGCGGGTTACAGGGGAAACACCATATATTTT
14	NA	TRBV6-6	TRBJ2-5	TRBD1	CASSYLDRAETQYF	TGTGCCAGCAGTTACCTGGACAGGGCGGAGACCCAGTACTTC
19	NA	TRBV7-9	TRBJ2-3	TRBD2	CASSSWTSGKRGSTDTQYF	TGTGCCAGCAGCTCTTGGACTAGCGGGAAAAGGGGGAGCACAGATACGCAGTATTTT
15	NA	TRBV6-5	TRBJ1-6	NA	CASRPGGVKHSPLHF	TGTGCCAGCAGGCCAGGCGGGGTCAAGCATTCACCCCTCCACTTT
11	NA	TRBV3-1/TRBV3-2	TRBJ2-7	NA	CASSQGYEQYF	TGTGCCAGCTCCCAGGGTTACGAGCAGTACTTC
15	NA	TRBV11-2	TRBJ1-5	NA	CASSLGGRTNQPQHF	TGTGCCAGCAGCTTAGGGGGCAGGACCAATCAGCCCCAGCATTTT
15	once	TRBV19	TRBJ1-1	NA	CASTEQALLNTEAFF	TGTGCCAGTACAGAACAGGCCCTATTGAACACTGAAGCTTTCTTT
17	NA	TRBV19	TRBJ2-6	TRBD1	CASRGGQGPSGANVLTF	TGTGCCAGTAGGGGTGGACAGGGGCCCTCTGGGGCCAACGTCCTGACTTTC
17	NA	TRBV4-1	TRBJ2-2	TRBD1	CASSRQGTAPNTGELFF	TGCGCCAGCAGTCGACAGGGGACCGCTCCGAACACCGGGGAGCTGTTTTTT
14	NA	TRBV28	TRBJ1-2	TRBD1	CASRVRGTGGGYTF	TGTGCCAGCAGGGTTAGGGGGACAGGGGGTGGCTACACCTTC
17	once	TRBV18	TRBJ1-2	TRBD1	CASSLDRVHSANYGYTF	TGTGCCAGCTCACTCGACAGGGTACATTCGGCTAACTATGGCTACACCTTC
15	NA	TRBV2	TRBJ1-4	NA	CASRSTAVFNEKLFF	TGTGCCAGCAGGTCGACTGCAGTCTTTAATGAAAAACTGTTTTTT
14	NA	TRBV6-5	TRBJ1-3	TRBD1	CASSYSQGANTIYF	TGTGCCAGCAGTTACTCTCAGGGGGCGAACACCATATATTTT
14	once	TRBV30	TRBJ2-2	TRBD2	CAWKGTSGTGELFF	TGTGCCTGGAAGGGGACTAGCGGTACCGGGGAGCTGTTTTTT
18	NA	TRBV5-4	TRBJ2-5	TRBD2	CASSLSRIIAGSQETQYF	TGTGCCAGCAGCTTGTCCCGGATTATAGCGGGAAGCCAAGAGACCCAGTACTTC
14	few	TRBV29-1	TRBJ1-4	NA	CSARRFGGNEKLFF	TGCAGCGCTCGAAGGTTTGGCGGTAATGAAAAACTGTTTTTT
14	NA	TRBV30	TRBJ2-1	TRBD2	CASRRGGEYNEQFF	TGTGCCTCGCGTCGGGGGGGAGAGTACAATGAGCAGTTCTTC
13	NA	TRBV11-3	TRBJ2-5	NA	CASSLAGGETQYF	TGTGCCAGCAGCTTGGCTGGAGGAGAGACCCAGTACTTC
14	NA	TRBV25-1	TRBJ2-1	TRBD2	CASGVAGGSWEQFF	TGTGCCAGCGGCGTAGCGGGGGGGTCCTGGGAGCAGTTCTTC
16	once	TRBV14	TRBJ2-1	TRBD2	CASSQRPGSGGNEQFF	TGTGCCAGCAGCCAACGTCCGGGATCCGGGGGGAATGAGCAGTTCTTC
15	NA	TRBV19	TRBJ2-2	NA	CASSPNPGNTGELFF	TGTGCCAGTAGCCCAAATCCAGGGAACACCGGGGAGCTGTTTTTT
13	NA	TRBV30	TRBJ1-4	NA	CAWSVDRNEKLFF	TGTGCCTGGAGCGTCGACAGAAATGAAAAACTGTTTTTT
17	NA	TRBV28	TRBJ2-5	NA	CASGPGTRLRGKETQYF	TGTGCCAGCGGACCCGGGACAAGGCTTAGGGGGAAAGAGACCCAGTACTTC
15	NA	TRBV21-1	TRBJ2-2	NA	CASSKDGQWPGELFF	TGTGCCAGCAGCAAAGATGGGCAGTGGCCCGGGGAGCTGTTTTTT
15	NA	TRBV7-2	TRBJ1-3	NA	CASSLGSGSGNTIYF	TGTGCCAGCAGCTTAGGGAGTGGCTCTGGAAACACCATATATTTT
14	NA	TRBV7-2	TRBJ1-1	NA	CASSFPGHQPEAFF	TGTGCCAGCAGCTTCCCGGGACACCAACCAGAAGCTTTCTTT
13	NA	TRBV30	TRBJ1-6	TRBD1	CAWRGDRNSPLHF	TGTGCCTGGAGAGGGGACAGGAATTCACCCCTCCACTTT
13	few	TRBV9	TRBJ1-2	NA	CASSVQGSGGYTF	TGTGCCAGCAGCGTACAGGGTTCGGGCGGCTACACCTTC
14	NA	TRBV2	TRBJ1-1	TRBD1	CASSEDRRWTEAFF	TGTGCCAGCAGTGAGGACAGGCGGTGGACTGAAGCTTTCTTT
13	NA	TRBV10-3	TRBJ2-7	NA	CAISGRPGGEQYF	TGTGCCATCAGCGGGAGACCCGGAGGGGAGCAGTACTTC
15	once	TRBV7-3	TRBJ2-5	TRBD2	CASSPSGRAQETQYF	TGTGCCAGCAGCCCTAGCGGGAGGGCCCAAGAGACCCAGTACTTC